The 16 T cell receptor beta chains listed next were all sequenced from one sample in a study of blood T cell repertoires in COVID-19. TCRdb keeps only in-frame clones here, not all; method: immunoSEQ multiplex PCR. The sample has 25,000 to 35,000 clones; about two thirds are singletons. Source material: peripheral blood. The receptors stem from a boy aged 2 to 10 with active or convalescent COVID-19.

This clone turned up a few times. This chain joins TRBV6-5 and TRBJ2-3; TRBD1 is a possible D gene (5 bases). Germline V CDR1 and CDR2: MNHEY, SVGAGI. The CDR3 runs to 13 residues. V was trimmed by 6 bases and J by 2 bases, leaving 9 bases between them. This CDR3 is CASSHRNTDTQYF. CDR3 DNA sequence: TGTGCCAGCAGCCACAGGAACACAGATACGCAGTATTTT.

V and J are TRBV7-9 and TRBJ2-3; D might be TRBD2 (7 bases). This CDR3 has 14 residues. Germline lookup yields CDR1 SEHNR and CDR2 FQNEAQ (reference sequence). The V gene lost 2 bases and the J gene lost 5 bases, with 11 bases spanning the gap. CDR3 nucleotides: TGTGCCAGCAGCTTATTCGGGGGGCGAGATACGCAGTATTTT. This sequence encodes CASSLFGGRDTQYF.

As DNA, the CDR3 is TGTGCCAGCAGCCGGAACAGGGTGCGATCACCCCTCCACTTT. It specifies CASSRNRVRSPLHF. This chain links TRBV4-2 with TRBJ1-6; D is perhaps TRBD1 (6 bases). Between the trimmed V and J ends, which lost 4 bases and 10 bases, there was a span of 14 bases. CDR3 length: 14 residues. Germline lookup yields CDR1 LGHNA and CDR2 YNFKEQ.

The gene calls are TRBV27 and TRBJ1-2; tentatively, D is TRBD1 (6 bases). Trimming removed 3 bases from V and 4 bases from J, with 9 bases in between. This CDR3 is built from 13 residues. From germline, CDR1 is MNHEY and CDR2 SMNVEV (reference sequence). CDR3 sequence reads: CASSFNRAYGYTF. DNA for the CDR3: TGTGCCAGCAGTTTTAACAGGGCCTATGGCTACACCTTC.

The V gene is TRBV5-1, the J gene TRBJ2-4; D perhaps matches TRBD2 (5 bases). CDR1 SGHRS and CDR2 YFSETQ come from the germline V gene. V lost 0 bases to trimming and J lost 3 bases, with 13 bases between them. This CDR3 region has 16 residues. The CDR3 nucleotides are TGCGCCAGCAGCTTGGTCGCGGGTCCTCGCAAAAACATTCAGTACTTC. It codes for CASSLVAGPRKNIQYF.

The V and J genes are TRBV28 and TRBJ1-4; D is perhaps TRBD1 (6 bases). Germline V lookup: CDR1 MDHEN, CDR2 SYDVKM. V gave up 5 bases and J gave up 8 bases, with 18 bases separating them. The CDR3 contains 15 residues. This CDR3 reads CASSIQGKTSEKLFF. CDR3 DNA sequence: TGTGCCAGCAGTATTCAGGGGAAGACCTCGGAAAAACTGTTTTTT.

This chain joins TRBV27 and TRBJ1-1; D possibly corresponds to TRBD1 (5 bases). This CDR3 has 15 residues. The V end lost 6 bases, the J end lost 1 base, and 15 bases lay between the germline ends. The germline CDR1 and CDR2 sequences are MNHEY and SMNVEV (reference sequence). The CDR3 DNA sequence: TGTGCCAGCAGAACCCAGGGAGGGAGGAACACTGAAGCTTTCTTT. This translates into CASRTQGGRNTEAFF.

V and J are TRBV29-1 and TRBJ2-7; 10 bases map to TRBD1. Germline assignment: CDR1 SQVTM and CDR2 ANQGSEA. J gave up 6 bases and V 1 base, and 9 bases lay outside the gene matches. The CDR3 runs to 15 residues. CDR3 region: CSVEASGTGDSEQYF. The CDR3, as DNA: TGCAGCGTTGAAGCCTCAGGGACAGGGGACTCCGAGCAGTACTTC.

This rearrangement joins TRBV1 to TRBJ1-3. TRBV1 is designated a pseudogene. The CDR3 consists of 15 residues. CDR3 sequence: CTSSQVGGIGNTIYF. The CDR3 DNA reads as TGCACCAGCAGCCAAGTTGGGGGGATCGGAAACACCATATATTTT.

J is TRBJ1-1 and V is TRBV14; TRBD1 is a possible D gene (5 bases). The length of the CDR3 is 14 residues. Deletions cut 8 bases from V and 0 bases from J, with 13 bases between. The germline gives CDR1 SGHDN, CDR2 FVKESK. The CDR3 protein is CASSEGVLNTEAFF. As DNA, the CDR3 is TGTGCCAGCTCCGAAGGGGTCTTGAACACTGAAGCTTTCTTT.

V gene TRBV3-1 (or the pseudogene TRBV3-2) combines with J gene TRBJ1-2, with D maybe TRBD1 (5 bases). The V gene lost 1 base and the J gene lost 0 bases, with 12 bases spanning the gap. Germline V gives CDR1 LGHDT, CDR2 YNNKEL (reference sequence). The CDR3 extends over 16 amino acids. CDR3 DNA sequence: TGTGCCAGCAGCCAAGGCGGGGGAGGCGCTAACTATGGCTACACCTTC. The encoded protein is CASSQGGGGANYGYTF.

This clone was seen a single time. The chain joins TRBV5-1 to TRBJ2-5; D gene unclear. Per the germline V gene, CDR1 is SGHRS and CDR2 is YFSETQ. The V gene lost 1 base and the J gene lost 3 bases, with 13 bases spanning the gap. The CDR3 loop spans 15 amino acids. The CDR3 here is CASSLSGNWEETQYF. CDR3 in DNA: TGCGCCAGCAGCTTGTCAGGAAATTGGGAAGAGACCCAGTACTTC.

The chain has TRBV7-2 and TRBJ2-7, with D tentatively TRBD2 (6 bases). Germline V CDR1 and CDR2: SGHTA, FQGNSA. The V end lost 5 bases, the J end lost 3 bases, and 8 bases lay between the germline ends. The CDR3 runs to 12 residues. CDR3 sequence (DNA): TGTGCCAGCAGCGGGACTTACTACGAGCAGTACTTC. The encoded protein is CASSGTYYEQYF.

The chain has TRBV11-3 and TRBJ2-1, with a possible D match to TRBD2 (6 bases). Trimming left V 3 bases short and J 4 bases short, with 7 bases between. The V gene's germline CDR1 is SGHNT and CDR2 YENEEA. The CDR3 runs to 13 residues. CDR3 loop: CASSFGTYNEQFF. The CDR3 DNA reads TGTGCCAGCAGCTTTGGGACTTACAATGAGCAGTTCTTC.

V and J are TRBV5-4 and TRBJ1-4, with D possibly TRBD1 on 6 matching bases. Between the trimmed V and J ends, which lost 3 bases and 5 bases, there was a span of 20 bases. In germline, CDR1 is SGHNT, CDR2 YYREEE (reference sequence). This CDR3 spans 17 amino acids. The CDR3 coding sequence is TGTGCCAGCAGCTCCTCAGCTACAGGGATCCCGAATGAAAAACTGTTTTTT. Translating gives CASSSSATGIPNEKLFF.

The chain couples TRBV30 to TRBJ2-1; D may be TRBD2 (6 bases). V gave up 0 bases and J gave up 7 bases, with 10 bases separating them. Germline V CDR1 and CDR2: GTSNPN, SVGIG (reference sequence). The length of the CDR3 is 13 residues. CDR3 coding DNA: TGTGCCTGGAGTGTCGGGAGATTTAATGAGCAGTTCTTC. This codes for CAWSVGRFNEQFF.